What follows are 11 T cell receptor beta chains derived from one specimen sequenced in a study of blood T cells in healthy people across ages. With a J-beta primer mix and a sample-barcoded 5' primer, a second PCR ran roughly 6 to 12 cycles. TCRdb processed the 5' RACE reads anew with MiXCR; each CDR3 protein has one entry. The sample holds approximately 780,000 distinct CDR3 sequences, 20% to 30% seen once. The same sample was also used in a study of T cells of mothers and their children.

Sequenced material: blood. All receptors derive from a boy aged 10-17 years in good health.

A few counts support this clonotype. The chain carries TRBV12-3 or TRBV12-4 and TRBJ1-6, with a tentative D call TRBD1 (6 bases). The CDR3 covers 13 residues. With 4 bases removed from V and 14 bases from J, the gap between germline ends came to 15 bases. CDR3 sequence: CASSSGRGVTLHF. The CDR3 nucleotides read TGTGCCAGCAGTTCGGGCAGGGGAGTGACCCTCCACTTT.

This clonotype was seen only a few times. The rearrangement links TRBV7-9 to TRBJ2-7; 9 bases are shared with TRBD1. After removal of 5 bases from V and 3 bases from J, the junction contained 8 bases not matched to a gene. Germline V lookup: CDR1 SEHNR, CDR2 FQNEAQ (reference sequence). CDR3 size: 15 residues. CDR3 loop: CASSPPHRGHYEQYF. CDR3 sequence (DNA): TGTGCCAGCAGCCCCCCTCACAGGGGGCACTACGAGCAGTACTTC.

The chain uses TRBV12-3 or TRBV12-4 and TRBJ2-5, with a possible D match to TRBD1 (6 bases). CDR3 length: 15 residues. V gave up 5 bases and J gave up 4 bases, with 17 bases separating them. CDR3 nucleotides: TGTGCCAGCAGTCCCACCCAGGGGCCTGGAGAGACCCAGTACTTC. This gives the protein CASSPTQGPGETQYF.

This clonotype was observed a few times. CDR3 in amino acids: CASSVGVGTGELFF. For the CDR3, the DNA is TGTGCCAGCAGTGTAGGGGTCGGCACCGGGGAGCTGTTTTTT. This chain joins TRBV2 and TRBJ2-2; D is perhaps TRBD1 (5 bases). This CDR3 has 14 residues. Germline V gene lookup returns CDR1 SNHLY and CDR2 FYNNEI. Trimming took 4 bases from V and 4 from J, leaving 10 bases between them.

This sequence joins TRBV19 and TRBJ2-2; 7 nucleotides align to TRBD1. CDR3 size: 16 residues. V dropped 7 bases and J dropped 4; count of bases not matched to a gene: 12. Germline CDR1 reads LNHDA; CDR2 reads SQIVND (reference sequence). CDR3 protein: CASTHPGGTSTGELFF. CDR3 DNA: TGTGCCAGTACTCACCCAGGGGGTACGAGCACCGGGGAGCTGTTTTTT.

This clonotype was observed a few times. The CDR3, as DNA: TGCGCCAGCAGCCAAGAGGCCCGCCCTGGGTATGGCTACACCTTC. Translation: CASSQEARPGYGYTF. This chain connects TRBV4-1 to TRBJ1-2; D remains ambiguous. Germline assignment: CDR1 MGHRA and CDR2 YSYEKL. CDR3 size: 15 residues. Deletions cut 0 bases from V and 5 bases from J, with 13 bases between.

This chain connects TRBV29-1 to TRBJ1-2; D call uncertain. Germline lookup yields CDR1 SQVTM and CDR2 ANQGSEA. The germline V and J ends were trimmed by 3 bases and 7 bases, with 9 bases remaining between them. The CDR3 has 11 residues. The chain's CDR3 is CSVDTEGGYTF. The CDR3 coding sequence is TGCAGCGTTGATACAGAGGGTGGCTACACCTTC. The complete variable domain, with remaining parts taken from reference TRBV29-1 and TRBJ1-2, reads SAVISQKPSRDICQRGTSLTIQCQVDSQVTMMFWYRQQPGQSLTLIATANQGSEATYESGFVIDKFPISRPNLTFSTLTVSNMSPEDSSIYLCSVDTEGGYTFGSGTRLTVV.

The chain uses TRBV14 and TRBJ2-1, with D unclear. The end of the DNA is better explained by TRBJ2-7, so the J call may be wrong. This CDR3 comprises 13 residues. Germline-derived CDR1 and CDR2 are SGHDN and FVKESK. The CDR3 spells CASSQEVRDEQYF. Written as DNA, the CDR3 is TGTGCCAGCAGCCAAGAGGTTCGGGACGAGCAGTACTTC.

The V gene is TRBV29-1, the J gene TRBJ2-5; either TRBD1 or TRBD2 may supply D (6 bases each). Germline V CDR1 and CDR2: SQVTM, ANQGSEA. Trimming shortened V by 7 bases and J by 2 bases, and 14 bases separated the two germline ends. The CDR3 totals 13 residues. The CDR3 spells CSAEGGNQETQYF. CDR3 bases: TGCAGCGCCGAAGGGGGGAATCAAGAGACCCAGTACTTC.

In its sample, this clonotype was seen a few times. The chain employs TRBV7-9 and TRBJ1-1, with 9 positions matching TRBD1. The V segment lost 4 bases and the J segment 0 bases; nucleotides outside the gene matches: 9. This CDR3 is built from 17 residues. Germline V gives CDR1 SEHNR, CDR2 FQNEAQ (reference sequence). The CDR3 DNA reads as TGTGCCAGCAGCTCCAACTCCGGGACAGGGTTGAACACTGAAGCTTTCTTT. It encodes CASSSNSGTGLNTEAFF. Variable domain in full (rest from reference TRBV7-9 and TRBJ1-1): DTGVSQNPRHKITKRGQNVTFRCDPISEHNRLYWYRQTLGQGPEFLTYFQNEAQLEKSRLLSDRFSAERPKGSFSTLEIQRTEQGDSAMYLCASSSNSGTGLNTEAFFGQGTRLTVV.

This chain links TRBV4-2 with TRBJ2-3; perhaps D is TRBD1 or TRBD2 (5 bases each). Trimming stripped 1 base from V and 3 bases from J, with 17 bases between. The length of the CDR3 is 17 residues. In germline, CDR1 is LGHNA, CDR2 YNFKEQ. CDR3 coding DNA: TGTGCCAGCAGCCAAGGGTTCCGGGACCCCGTTACAGATACGCAGTATTTT. It codes for CASSQGFRDPVTDTQYF.